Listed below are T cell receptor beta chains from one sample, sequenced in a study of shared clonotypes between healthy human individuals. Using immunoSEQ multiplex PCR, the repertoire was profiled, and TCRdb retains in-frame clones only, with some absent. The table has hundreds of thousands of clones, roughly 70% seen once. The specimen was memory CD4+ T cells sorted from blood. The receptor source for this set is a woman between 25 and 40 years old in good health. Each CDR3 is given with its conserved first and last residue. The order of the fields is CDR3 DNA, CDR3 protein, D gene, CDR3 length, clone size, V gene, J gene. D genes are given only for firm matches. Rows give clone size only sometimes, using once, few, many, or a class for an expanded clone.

CDR3nt: TGTGCCAGCAGTTTACTAGGGGAAAACTATGGCTACACCTTC
CDR3aa: CASSLLGENYGYTF
d_gene: NA
len: 14
abundance: few
v_gene: TRBV28
j_gene: TRBJ1-2

CDR3nt: TGTGCCAGCAGTACATCCGGGACGGTCTATGGCTACACCTTC
CDR3aa: CASSTSGTVYGYTF
d_gene: NA
len: 14
abundance: NA
v_gene: TRBV6-1
j_gene: TRBJ1-2

CDR3nt: TGCGCCAGCAGCTTACGAGAGGGGGCTGCTAGCACCGGGGAGCTGTTTTTT
CDR3aa: CASSLREGAASTGELFF
d_gene: TRBD1
len: 17
abundance: NA
v_gene: TRBV5-1
j_gene: TRBJ2-2

CDR3nt: TGTGCCAGCAGCCAGACTAGCGGGAGGCGCCCAGATACGCAGTATTTT
CDR3aa: CASSQTSGRRPDTQYF
d_gene: TRBD2
len: 16
abundance: NA
v_gene: TRBV7-2
j_gene: TRBJ2-3

CDR3nt: TGTGCCAGCAGCGCCGGAGGGGGAGCGGGGGAGACCCAGTACTTC
CDR3aa: CASSAGGGAGETQYF
d_gene: NA
len: 15
abundance: NA
v_gene: TRBV9
j_gene: TRBJ2-5

CDR3nt: TGTGCCAGCAGTGAATTGCAGGTAGCGGGAATTAGAGATACGCAGTATTTT
CDR3aa: CASSELQVAGIRDTQYF
d_gene: TRBD2
len: 17
abundance: NA
v_gene: TRBV25-1
j_gene: TRBJ2-3

CDR3nt: TGTGCCAGCAGCCGACAGGCCGGACAGGGGGAAAACATTCAGTACTTC
CDR3aa: CASSRQAGQGENIQYF
d_gene: TRBD1
len: 16
abundance: NA
v_gene: TRBV11-3
j_gene: TRBJ2-4

CDR3nt: TGTGCCAGCAGCCCCCCCACTAGCGGGACTTTGACCCAGTACTTC
CDR3aa: CASSPPTSGTLTQYF
d_gene: TRBD2
len: 15
abundance: NA
v_gene: TRBV4-2
j_gene: TRBJ2-5

CDR3nt: TGCGCCAGCACCCCGGGACAAGCCAAAAACATTCAGTACTTC
CDR3aa: CASTPGQAKNIQYF
d_gene: NA
len: 14
abundance: NA
v_gene: TRBV5-1
j_gene: TRBJ2-4

CDR3nt: TGTGCCAGCAGCTTACGAGGCCGGGAGGGAAACACCATATATTTT
CDR3aa: CASSLRGREGNTIYF
d_gene: NA
len: 15
abundance: few
v_gene: TRBV7-8
j_gene: TRBJ1-3

CDR3nt: TGTGCCAGCAGTTTATGCGAGCAGTACTTC
CDR3aa: CASSLCEQYF
d_gene: NA
len: 10
abundance: few
v_gene: TRBV27
j_gene: TRBJ2-7

CDR3nt: TGTGCCAGCAGCTGGGCAGGAGTTGCTGAGACCCAGTACTTC
CDR3aa: CASSWAGVAETQYF
d_gene: NA
len: 14
abundance: few
v_gene: TRBV5-6
j_gene: TRBJ2-5

CDR3nt: TGTGCCAGCAGCTTAGATCAGGGGACGGGCGGCTACACCTTC
CDR3aa: CASSLDQGTGGYTF
d_gene: NA
len: 14
abundance: NA
v_gene: TRBV7-2
j_gene: TRBJ1-2

CDR3nt: TGTGCCAGCAGCCTTCCAGGGGTTGGGCCGGCTTTCTTT
CDR3aa: CASSLPGVGPAFF
d_gene: NA
len: 13
abundance: few
v_gene: TRBV7-9
j_gene: TRBJ1-1

CDR3nt: TGTGCCATCAGTGACCCGGGAACTGGCAGCTCCTACGAGCAGTACTTC
CDR3aa: CAISDPGTGSSYEQYF
d_gene: NA
len: 16
abundance: NA
v_gene: TRBV10-3
j_gene: TRBJ2-7

CDR3nt: TGTGCCAGCTCACCTCTCAGGTCGGGCACTGAAGCTTTCTTT
CDR3aa: CASSPLRSGTEAFF
d_gene: NA
len: 14
abundance: NA
v_gene: TRBV18
j_gene: TRBJ1-1

CDR3nt: TGTGCCAGCAGCCCAGGACAGCCAACGGATGGCTACACCTTC
CDR3aa: CASSPGQPTDGYTF
d_gene: NA
len: 14
abundance: NA
v_gene: TRBV9
j_gene: TRBJ1-2

CDR3nt: TGCGCCAGCAGCTTGATGAGTCTAGCGGGAGTTAGGGGAACCCAAGAGACCCAGTACTTC
CDR3aa: CASSLMSLAGVRGTQETQYF
d_gene: TRBD2
len: 20
abundance: NA
v_gene: TRBV5-1
j_gene: TRBJ2-5

CDR3nt: TGCAGCGTCCCAATTGTGGGGGGCGCTAGCTACACCTTC
CDR3aa: CSVPIVGGASYTF
d_gene: NA
len: 13
abundance: NA
v_gene: TRBV29-1
j_gene: TRBJ1-2

CDR3nt: TGCGCCAGCAGCGAAGGGGGGAACACTGAAGCTTTCTTT
CDR3aa: CASSEGGNTEAFF
d_gene: NA
len: 13
abundance: many
v_gene: TRBV4-1
j_gene: TRBJ1-1

CDR3nt: TGTGCCAGCAGACCTAAGACAGGGGGAAGTCAGCCCCAGCATTTT
CDR3aa: CASRPKTGGSQPQHF
d_gene: TRBD1
len: 15
abundance: NA
v_gene: TRBV6-1
j_gene: TRBJ1-5

CDR3nt: TGCGCCAGCAGTGAGTCGTTCTGGGGGGGGGAGCAGTACTTC
CDR3aa: CASSESFWGGEQYF
d_gene: TRBD2
len: 14
abundance: NA
v_gene: TRBV10-2
j_gene: TRBJ2-7

CDR3nt: TGCAGCTCCAAGGGGGCCCAAGAGACCCAGTACTTC
CDR3aa: CSSKGAQETQYF
d_gene: TRBD1
len: 12
abundance: NA
v_gene: TRBV29-1
j_gene: TRBJ2-5

CDR3nt: TGTGCCAGCAGCGCCCCGACAGAGTGGAATGAAAAACTGTTTTTT
CDR3aa: CASSAPTEWNEKLFF
d_gene: NA
len: 15
abundance: NA
v_gene: TRBV7-2
j_gene: TRBJ1-4

CDR3nt: TGTGCCAGCAGTGCCACCAGGGGGCGTGGGTCCTACAATGAGCAGTTCTTC
CDR3aa: CASSATRGRGSYNEQFF
d_gene: TRBD1
len: 17
abundance: NA
v_gene: TRBV6-1
j_gene: TRBJ2-1

CDR3nt: TGTGCCAGCAGTTACTCGATAGCAGGGTTAAACACCATATATTTT
CDR3aa: CASSYSIAGLNTIYF
d_gene: NA
len: 15
abundance: NA
v_gene: TRBV6-5
j_gene: TRBJ1-3

CDR3nt: TGTGCCACCAGCAGTCTGCCTTTGAACACTGAAGCTTTCTTT
CDR3aa: CATSSLPLNTEAFF
d_gene: NA
len: 14
abundance: NA
v_gene: TRBV15
j_gene: TRBJ1-1

CDR3nt: TGTGCCAGCAGCCATCAGGCTTCTGGGGCCAACGTCCTGACTTTC
CDR3aa: CASSHQASGANVLTF
d_gene: NA
len: 15
abundance: NA
v_gene: TRBV7-3
j_gene: TRBJ2-6

CDR3nt: TGTGCCAGCAGTCTGCAAGGGCTGGAAGCTTTCTTT
CDR3aa: CASSLQGLEAFF
d_gene: NA
len: 12
abundance: NA
v_gene: TRBV6-1
j_gene: TRBJ1-1

CDR3nt: TGTGCCAGCAGTGAATCAGGAGGGAGAAACATTCAGTACTTC
CDR3aa: CASSESGGRNIQYF
d_gene: NA
len: 14
abundance: NA
v_gene: TRBV25-1
j_gene: TRBJ2-4

CDR3nt: TGTGCCAGCAGCCCTAAAGGGGCAGTCCTTTCCTACGAGCAGTACTTC
CDR3aa: CASSPKGAVLSYEQYF
d_gene: NA
len: 16
abundance: NA
v_gene: TRBV21-1
j_gene: TRBJ2-7

CDR3nt: TGCGCCAGCAGCTTGTCTGAGGGGGCAAGCACTGAAGCTTTCTTT
CDR3aa: CASSLSEGASTEAFF
d_gene: TRBD1
len: 15
abundance: NA
v_gene: TRBV5-1
j_gene: TRBJ1-1

CDR3nt: TGCGCCAGCAGTGACCAACTAGCGGACAATGAGCAGTTCTTC
CDR3aa: CASSDQLADNEQFF
d_gene: TRBD2
len: 14
abundance: few
v_gene: TRBV10-1
j_gene: TRBJ2-1

CDR3nt: TGTGCCAGCAGTTTCTCAGGGGGATACACCGGGGAGCTGTTTTTT
CDR3aa: CASSFSGGYTGELFF
d_gene: TRBD1
len: 15
abundance: NA
v_gene: TRBV28
j_gene: TRBJ2-2

CDR3nt: TGTGCCAGCTCTCGGGGTTCCTACGAGCAGTACTTC
CDR3aa: CASSRGSYEQYF
d_gene: NA
len: 12
abundance: NA
v_gene: TRBV25-1
j_gene: TRBJ2-7

CDR3nt: TGTGCCAGCAGGTCCGAGCCAGGGATTCCCACTGAAGCTTTCTTT
CDR3aa: CASRSEPGIPTEAFF
d_gene: NA
len: 15
abundance: NA
v_gene: TRBV7-2
j_gene: TRBJ1-1

CDR3nt: TGTGCCAGCAGCCGGTCTGGGGCCAACGTCCTGACTTTC
CDR3aa: CASSRSGANVLTF
d_gene: NA
len: 13
abundance: few
v_gene: TRBV6-5
j_gene: TRBJ2-6

CDR3nt: TGTGCCAGCAGCTCGTCAACAATACACACTGAAGCTTTCTTT
CDR3aa: CASSSSTIHTEAFF
d_gene: NA
len: 14
abundance: few
v_gene: TRBV7-3
j_gene: TRBJ1-1

CDR3nt: TGTGCCAGCACCTCGGCTGCCACAGATACGCAGTATTTT
CDR3aa: CASTSAATDTQYF
d_gene: NA
len: 13
abundance: few
v_gene: TRBV28
j_gene: TRBJ2-3

CDR3nt: TGTGCCAGCAGTTCCAGAAGGAAACTGTTTTTT
CDR3aa: CASSSRRKLFF
d_gene: NA
len: 11
abundance: NA
v_gene: TRBV28
j_gene: TRBJ1-4

CDR3nt: TGTGCCAGCAGCTTGGTACGGCTAGCCAAAAACATTCAGTACTTC
CDR3aa: CASSLVRLAKNIQYF
d_gene: NA
len: 15
abundance: NA
v_gene: TRBV5-6
j_gene: TRBJ2-4

CDR3nt: TGTGCCTGGAGTGAGGGGTGGGGTAACACTGAAGCTTTCTTT
CDR3aa: CAWSEGWGNTEAFF
d_gene: NA
len: 14
abundance: few
v_gene: TRBV30
j_gene: TRBJ1-1

CDR3nt: TGTGCCTGGAGTTCAATCCGGGACAGGGGGTTTCTGAACACTGAAGCTTTCTTT
CDR3aa: CAWSSIRDRGFLNTEAFF
d_gene: TRBD1
len: 18
abundance: NA
v_gene: TRBV30
j_gene: TRBJ1-1

CDR3nt: TGCGCCAGCAGCAAACAGGGCCGTGGGAGTGGCTACACCTTC
CDR3aa: CASSKQGRGSGYTF
d_gene: NA
len: 14
abundance: NA
v_gene: TRBV5-1
j_gene: TRBJ1-2

CDR3nt: TGTGCCAGCAGTTTATTCCAGATGGGTATAGACGAGCAGTACTTC
CDR3aa: CASSLFQMGIDEQYF
d_gene: NA
len: 15
abundance: NA
v_gene: TRBV28
j_gene: TRBJ2-7

CDR3nt: TGCGCCAGCAGCCCCCGGGCACTAGCGGGAGTTTGGGGTGTGACCCAGTACTTC
CDR3aa: CASSPRALAGVWGVTQYF
d_gene: TRBD2
len: 18
abundance: NA
v_gene: TRBV4-1
j_gene: TRBJ2-5

CDR3nt: TGTGCCAGCACCAAGGTCGGGGAGACCCAGTACTTC
CDR3aa: CASTKVGETQYF
d_gene: NA
len: 12
abundance: once
v_gene: TRBV7-8
j_gene: TRBJ2-5

CDR3nt: TGTGCCAGCAGCCAAGATCGAGGAAGCGGCTACGAGCAGTACTTC
CDR3aa: CASSQDRGSGYEQYF
d_gene: NA
len: 15
abundance: NA
v_gene: TRBV5-4
j_gene: TRBJ2-7

CDR3nt: TGTGCCAGCAGCTTAGGATCTGACACCTACAATGAGCAGTTCTTC
CDR3aa: CASSLGSDTYNEQFF
d_gene: NA
len: 15
abundance: NA
v_gene: TRBV7-7
j_gene: TRBJ2-1

CDR3nt: TGTGCCAGTAGTATAGACCCGAGCTCCTACGAGCAGTACTTC
CDR3aa: CASSIDPSSYEQYF
d_gene: NA
len: 14
abundance: few
v_gene: TRBV19
j_gene: TRBJ2-7

CDR3nt: TGTGCCAGCAGTGGCCAGTGGGGAGAAGCTTTCTTT
CDR3aa: CASSGQWGEAFF
d_gene: NA
len: 12
abundance: NA
v_gene: TRBV2
j_gene: TRBJ1-1

CDR3nt: TGTGCCAGCAGCTCTTTTAGCGGGAGCAGGGATGAGCAGTTCTTC
CDR3aa: CASSSFSGSRDEQFF
d_gene: TRBD2
len: 15
abundance: NA
v_gene: TRBV7-6
j_gene: TRBJ2-1

CDR3nt: TGTGCCAGCAGTCGACTAGCGCAGAGCACAGATACGCAGTATTTT
CDR3aa: CASSRLAQSTDTQYF
d_gene: TRBD2
len: 15
abundance: NA
v_gene: TRBV2
j_gene: TRBJ2-3

CDR3nt: TGTGCCAGCAGGCGGACAGGGGGAGCCGGGGAGCTGTTTTTT
CDR3aa: CASRRTGGAGELFF
d_gene: TRBD1
len: 14
abundance: NA
v_gene: TRBV6-5
j_gene: TRBJ2-2